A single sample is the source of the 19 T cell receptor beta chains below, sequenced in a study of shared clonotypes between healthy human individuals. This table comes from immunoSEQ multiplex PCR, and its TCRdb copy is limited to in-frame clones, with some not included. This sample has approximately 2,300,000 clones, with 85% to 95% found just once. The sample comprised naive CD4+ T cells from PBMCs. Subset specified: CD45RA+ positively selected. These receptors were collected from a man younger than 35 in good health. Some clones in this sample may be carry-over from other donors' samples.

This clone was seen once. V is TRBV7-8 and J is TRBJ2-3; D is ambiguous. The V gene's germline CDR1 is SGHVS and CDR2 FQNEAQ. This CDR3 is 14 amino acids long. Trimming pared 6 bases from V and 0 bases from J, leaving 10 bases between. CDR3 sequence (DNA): TGTGCCAGCAGGCGGCTAACGAGCACAGATACGCAGTATTTT. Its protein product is CASRRLTSTDTQYF.

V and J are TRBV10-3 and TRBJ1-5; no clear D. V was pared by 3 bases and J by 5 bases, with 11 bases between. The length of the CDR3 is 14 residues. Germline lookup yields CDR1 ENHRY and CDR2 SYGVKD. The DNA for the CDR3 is TGTGCCATCAGTGACGGGATGAGCGATCAGCCCCAGCATTTT. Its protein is CAISDGMSDQPQHF.

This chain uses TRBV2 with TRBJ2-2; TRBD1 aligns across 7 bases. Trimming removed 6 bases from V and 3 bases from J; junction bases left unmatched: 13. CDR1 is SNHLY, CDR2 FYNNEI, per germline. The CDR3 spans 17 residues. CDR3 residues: CASSLGGLALDTGELFF. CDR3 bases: TGTGCCAGCAGCCTAGGGGGCCTAGCACTGGACACCGGGGAGCTGTTTTTT.

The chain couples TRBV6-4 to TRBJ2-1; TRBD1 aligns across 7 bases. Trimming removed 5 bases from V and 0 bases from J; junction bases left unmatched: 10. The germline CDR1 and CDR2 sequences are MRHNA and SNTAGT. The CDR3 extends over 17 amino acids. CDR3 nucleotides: TGTGCCAGCAGTCTCAAACCGGGACAGAGCTCCTACAATGAGCAGTTCTTC. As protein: CASSLKPGQSSYNEQFF.

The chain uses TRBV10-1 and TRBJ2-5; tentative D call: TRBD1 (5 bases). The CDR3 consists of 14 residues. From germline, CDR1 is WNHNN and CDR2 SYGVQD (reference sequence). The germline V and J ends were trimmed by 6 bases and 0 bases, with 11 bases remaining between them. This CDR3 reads CASRATGNQETQYF. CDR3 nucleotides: TGCGCCAGCAGGGCCACAGGAAACCAAGAGACCCAGTACTTC.

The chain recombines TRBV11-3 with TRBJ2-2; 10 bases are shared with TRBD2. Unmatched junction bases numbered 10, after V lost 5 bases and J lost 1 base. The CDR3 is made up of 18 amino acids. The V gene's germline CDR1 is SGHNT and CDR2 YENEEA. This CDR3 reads CASSTSNRTSGNTGELFF. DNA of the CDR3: TGTGCCAGCAGCACCTCTAATAGGACTAGCGGGAACACCGGGGAGCTGTTTTTT.

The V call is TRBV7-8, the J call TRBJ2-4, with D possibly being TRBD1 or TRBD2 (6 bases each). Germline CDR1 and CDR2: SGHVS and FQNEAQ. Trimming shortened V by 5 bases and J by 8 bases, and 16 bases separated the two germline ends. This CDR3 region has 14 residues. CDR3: CASSQVGGTDIQYF. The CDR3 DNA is TGTGCCAGCAGCCAAGTAGGGGGGACGGACATTCAGTACTTC.

In DNA form, the CDR3 reads TGTGCCAGCAGGCCCGGGACAGCTAAAAACATTCAGTACTTC. Protein product: CASRPGTAKNIQYF. The chain employs TRBV27 and TRBJ2-4; 7 bases line up with TRBD1. Germline V gene sequence: CDR1 MNHEY, CDR2 SMNVEV (reference sequence). The CDR3 contains 14 residues. The V gene end was trimmed by 6 bases and the J gene end by 4 bases; junction bases not matched to a gene: 6.

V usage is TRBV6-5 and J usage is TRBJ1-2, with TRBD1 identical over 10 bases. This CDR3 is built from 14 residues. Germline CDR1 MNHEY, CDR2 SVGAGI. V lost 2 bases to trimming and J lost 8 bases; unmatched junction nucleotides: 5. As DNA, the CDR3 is TGTGCCAGCAGTTACACGGGACAGGGGATCGGCTACACCTTC. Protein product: CASSYTGQGIGYTF.

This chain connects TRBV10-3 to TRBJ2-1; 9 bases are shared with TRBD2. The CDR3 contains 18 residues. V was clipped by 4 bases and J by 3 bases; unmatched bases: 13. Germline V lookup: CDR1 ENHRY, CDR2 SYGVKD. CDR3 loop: CAISALYPSGKSYNEQFF. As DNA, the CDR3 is TGTGCCATCAGTGCCCTCTACCCTAGCGGGAAGAGCTACAATGAGCAGTTCTTC.

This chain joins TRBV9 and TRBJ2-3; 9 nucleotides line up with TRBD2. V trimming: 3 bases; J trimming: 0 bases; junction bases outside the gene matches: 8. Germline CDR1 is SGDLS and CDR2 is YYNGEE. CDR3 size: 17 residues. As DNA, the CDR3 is TGTGCCAGCAGCGCCAAGACTAGCGGAGATAGCACAGATACGCAGTATTTT. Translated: CASSAKTSGDSTDTQYF.

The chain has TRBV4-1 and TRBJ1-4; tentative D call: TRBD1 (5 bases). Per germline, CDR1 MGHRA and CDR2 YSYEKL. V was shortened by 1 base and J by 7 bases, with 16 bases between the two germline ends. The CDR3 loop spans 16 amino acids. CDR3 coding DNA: TGCGCCAGCAGCCAAGCCATAAGGGGATTAGGTGAAAAACTGTTTTTT. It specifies CASSQAIRGLGEKLFF.

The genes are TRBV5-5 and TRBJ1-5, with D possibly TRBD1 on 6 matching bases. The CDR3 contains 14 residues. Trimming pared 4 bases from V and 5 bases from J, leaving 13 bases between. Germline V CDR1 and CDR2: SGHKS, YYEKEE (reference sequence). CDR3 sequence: CASSRGPGDQPQHF. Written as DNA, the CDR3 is TGTGCCAGCAGCCGGGGGCCGGGGGATCAGCCCCAGCATTTT.

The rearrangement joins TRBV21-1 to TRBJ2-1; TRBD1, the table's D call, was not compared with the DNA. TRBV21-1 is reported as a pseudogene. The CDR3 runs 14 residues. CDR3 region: CASSIGTGHNEQFF. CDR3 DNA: TGTGCCAGCAGCATCGGGACAGGACACAATGAGCAGTTCTTC.

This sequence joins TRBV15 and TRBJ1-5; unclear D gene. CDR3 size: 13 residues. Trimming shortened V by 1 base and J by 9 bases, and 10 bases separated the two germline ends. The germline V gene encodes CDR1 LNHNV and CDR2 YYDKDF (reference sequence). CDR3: CATSRGPRWPQHF. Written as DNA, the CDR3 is TGTGCCACCAGCAGAGGACCGAGGTGGCCCCAGCATTTT. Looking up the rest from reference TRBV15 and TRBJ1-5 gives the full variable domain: DAMVIQNPRYQVTQFGKPVTLSCSQTLNHNVMYWYQQKSSQAPKLLFHYYDKDFNNEADTPDNFQSRRPNTSFCFLDIRSPGLGDTAMYLCATSRGPRWPQHFGDGTRLSIL.

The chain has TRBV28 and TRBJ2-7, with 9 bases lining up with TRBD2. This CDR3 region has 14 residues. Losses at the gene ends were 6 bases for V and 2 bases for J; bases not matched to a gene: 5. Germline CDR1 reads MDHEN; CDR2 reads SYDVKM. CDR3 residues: CASSASGVPYEQYF. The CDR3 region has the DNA TGTGCCAGCAGCGCTAGCGGGGTACCCTACGAGCAGTACTTC.

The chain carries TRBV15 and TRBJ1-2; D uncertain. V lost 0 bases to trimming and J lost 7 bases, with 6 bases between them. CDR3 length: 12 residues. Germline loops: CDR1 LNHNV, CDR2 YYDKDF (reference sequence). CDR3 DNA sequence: TGTGCCACCAGCAGAGACGGCCTTGGCTACACCTTC. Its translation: CATSRDGLGYTF.

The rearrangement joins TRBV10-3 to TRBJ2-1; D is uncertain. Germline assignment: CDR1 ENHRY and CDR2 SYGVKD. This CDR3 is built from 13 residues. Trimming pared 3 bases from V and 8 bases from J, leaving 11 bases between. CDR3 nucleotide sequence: TGTGCCATCAGTGACATGGGCGCCTATGAGCAGTTCTTC. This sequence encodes CAISDMGAYEQFF.

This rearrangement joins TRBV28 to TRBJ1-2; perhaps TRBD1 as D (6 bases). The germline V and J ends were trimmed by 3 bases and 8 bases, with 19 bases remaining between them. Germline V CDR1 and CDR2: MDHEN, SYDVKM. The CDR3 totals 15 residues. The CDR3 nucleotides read TGTGCCAGCAGTTTGTGGCGCGACAGGTTTAGAGGCTACACCTTC. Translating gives CASSLWRDRFRGYTF.